The present T cell receptor (beta chain) was sequenced within a study of blood T cell repertoires in COVID-19. Study-wide context: Both acute and convalescent COVID-19 samples were obtained from the United States, Italy and Spain. Sources were T cells, B-cell-depleted T cells, or PBMCs; the material itself was cDNA or gDNA.

The CDR3 spans 15 residues. V dropped 6 bases and J dropped 1 base, with 15 bases sitting between them. The germline gives CDR1 MDHEN, CDR2 SYDVKM. In the authors' workflow: For nucleated cells, counts were estimated from reference gene primer amplification. Profiled with immunoSEQ multiplex PCR; TCRdb holds only in-frame clones, not every one. V, J and clone size are taken as reported in that table, and D and trimming were inferred from the DNA itself. The data contain around 300,000 clones, under 90% of them seen just once; the ten biggest clones take up roughly 2.3%. Sequencing used peripheral blood. The TCR originated in a man in his fifties or sixties with acute or convalescent COVID-19. The V and J genes are TRBV28 and TRBJ1-1, with TRBD1 as a possible D gene (6 bases). The CDR3 nucleotides read TGTGCCAGCAGCCTGGGGGGGCGCGGGAACACTGAAGCTTTCTTT. It specifies CASSLGGRGNTEAFF.